These T cell receptor beta chains were read from a single sample in a study of blood T cell repertoires in COVID-19. Clones were sequenced by immunoSEQ multiplex PCR, and TCRdb holds only the in-frame ones, with some missing. This table has some 110,000 clones, approximately 84% appearing once. The specimen was peripheral blood. The origin of the receptors is a man aged 40-55 years with acute or convalescent COVID-19. Both conserved end residues are part of each CDR3. A D gene is named only where the DNA matches it firmly. Where a row states a size, it is once, few, many or the class of an expanded clone; other rows omit it.

d_call: TRBD1
v_call: TRBV2
clone_size: -
j_call: TRBJ1-2
cdr3_nt: TGTGCCAGCAGTGAAACACAGGGGGCGAGAGGCTACACCTTC
cdr3_aa: CASSETQGARGYTF

d_call: TRBD1
v_call: TRBV7-6
clone_size: once
j_call: TRBJ2-3
cdr3_nt: TGTGCCAGCAGCACTCAGGGGGCCGGTAGCACAGATACGCAGTATTTT
cdr3_aa: CASSTQGAGSTDTQYF

d_call: TRBD2
v_call: TRBV27
clone_size: -
j_call: TRBJ2-7
cdr3_nt: TGTGCCAGCAGTTTTAGCGGGAGTGGGTCCTACGAGCAGTACTTC
cdr3_aa: CASSFSGSGSYEQYF

d_call: TRBD2
v_call: TRBV3-1/TRBV3-2
clone_size: -
j_call: TRBJ2-7
cdr3_nt: TGTGCCAGCAGCCGGTTTAGCGGGGGGTTTAGCTCCTACGAGCAGTACTTC
cdr3_aa: CASSRFSGGFSSYEQYF

d_call: -
v_call: TRBV10-3
clone_size: -
j_call: TRBJ2-3
cdr3_nt: TGTGCCATCAGCCCCCGGGGTAGCGCCATCAGTTCGGGTACGCAGTATTTT
cdr3_aa: CAISPRGSAISSGTQYF

d_call: -
v_call: TRBV18
clone_size: -
j_call: TRBJ2-1
cdr3_nt: TGTGCCAGCTCACCACGGGTATCTGGCGGGGTGGATAATGAGCAGTTCTTC
cdr3_aa: CASSPRVSGGVDNEQFF

d_call: TRBD1
v_call: TRBV3-1/TRBV3-2
clone_size: -
j_call: TRBJ2-1
cdr3_nt: TGTGCCAGCAGCCTCCAACCCGGGACAGGCTTTGATGAGCAGTTCTTC
cdr3_aa: CASSLQPGTGFDEQFF

d_call: -
v_call: TRBV7-8
clone_size: few
j_call: TRBJ2-4
cdr3_nt: TGTGCCAGCAGCTTAGACAGGGATAAAAACATTCAGTACTTC
cdr3_aa: CASSLDRDKNIQYF

d_call: TRBD1
v_call: TRBV28
clone_size: few
j_call: TRBJ2-7
cdr3_nt: TGTGCCAGCAGTACGCAGGGGACAGGGATATACGAGCAGTACTTC
cdr3_aa: CASSTQGTGIYEQYF

d_call: TRBD2
v_call: TRBV11-2
clone_size: -
j_call: TRBJ2-3
cdr3_nt: TGTGCCAGCAGCTTCCAGGGAGCGGGGGGGCTTGATACGCAGTATTTT
cdr3_aa: CASSFQGAGGLDTQYF

d_call: -
v_call: TRBV24-1
clone_size: -
j_call: TRBJ2-7
cdr3_nt: TGTGCCACCAGTGAGTGGGGCCGCAGCGAGCAGTACTTC
cdr3_aa: CATSEWGRSEQYF

d_call: -
v_call: TRBV7-6
clone_size: -
j_call: TRBJ2-7
cdr3_nt: TGTGCCAGCAGCTTATCGCCAGGGGTAGGCTACGAGCAGTACTTC
cdr3_aa: CASSLSPGVGYEQYF

d_call: -
v_call: TRBV3-1/TRBV3-2
clone_size: -
j_call: TRBJ1-5
cdr3_nt: TGTGCCAGCAGCCCTAACCCGTCGACAGGATCTAATCAGCCCCAGCATTTT
cdr3_aa: CASSPNPSTGSNQPQHF

d_call: -
v_call: TRBV19
clone_size: -
j_call: TRBJ2-3
cdr3_nt: TGTGCCAGTAGTGATCCTAGTCGCACAGATACGCAGTATTTT
cdr3_aa: CASSDPSRTDTQYF

d_call: TRBD1
v_call: TRBV6-5
clone_size: -
j_call: TRBJ1-5
cdr3_nt: TGTGCCAGCAGGACAGGGAGCAATCAGCCCCAGCATTTT
cdr3_aa: CASRTGSNQPQHF

d_call: TRBD2
v_call: TRBV5-1
clone_size: once
j_call: TRBJ2-7
cdr3_nt: TGCGCCAGCAGCTTGGGCCCCGGGACTAGTGGACCTCGGGAGCAGTACTTC
cdr3_aa: CASSLGPGTSGPREQYF

d_call: TRBD2
v_call: TRBV2
clone_size: -
j_call: TRBJ2-1
cdr3_nt: TGTGCCAGCAGTCACCCGCGGGATAGCGGGGGCAATGAGCAGTTCTTC
cdr3_aa: CASSHPRDSGGNEQFF

d_call: TRBD2
v_call: TRBV2
clone_size: -
j_call: TRBJ2-5
cdr3_nt: TGTGCCAAGGGACTAGCGGGCCAAGAGACCCAGTACTTC
cdr3_aa: CAKGLAGQETQYF

d_call: TRBD1
v_call: TRBV4-1
clone_size: few
j_call: TRBJ2-2
cdr3_nt: TGCGCCAGCAAGGTGGAGACAGGGAGTAGCCGGCAAGCCGGGGAGCTGTTTTTT
cdr3_aa: CASKVETGSSRQAGELFF

d_call: -
v_call: TRBV5-6
clone_size: once
j_call: TRBJ1-2
cdr3_nt: TGTGCCAGCAGCTTGGACGGGGGGAGCTATGGCTACACCTTC
cdr3_aa: CASSLDGGSYGYTF

d_call: TRBD2
v_call: TRBV5-1
clone_size: -
j_call: TRBJ2-1
cdr3_nt: TGCGCCAGCAACCGACTAGCGGGAACCAATGAGCAGTTCTTC
cdr3_aa: CASNRLAGTNEQFF

d_call: -
v_call: TRBV5-6
clone_size: -
j_call: TRBJ1-6
cdr3_nt: TGTGCCAGCAGCTTGGGCAGGGGTAATTCACCCCTCCACTTT
cdr3_aa: CASSLGRGNSPLHF

d_call: -
v_call: TRBV6-9
clone_size: once
j_call: TRBJ2-7
cdr3_nt: TGTGCCAGCAGTCATCGGACAGATTCCTCCTACGAGCAGTACTTC
cdr3_aa: CASSHRTDSSYEQYF

d_call: TRBD2
v_call: TRBV5-4
clone_size: once
j_call: TRBJ2-5
cdr3_nt: TGTGCCAGCCGAATAGCGGGAGCCCACCAAGAGACCCAGTACTTC
cdr3_aa: CASRIAGAHQETQYF

d_call: -
v_call: TRBV19
clone_size: -
j_call: TRBJ1-5
cdr3_nt: TGTGCCAGTAGTATTCCCCGGGGGCAGCCCCAGCATTTT
cdr3_aa: CASSIPRGQPQHF

d_call: TRBD2
v_call: TRBV5-1
clone_size: -
j_call: TRBJ2-7
cdr3_nt: TGCGCCAGCAGGGGGACTAGCGCGTACGAGCAGTACTTC
cdr3_aa: CASRGTSAYEQYF

d_call: -
v_call: TRBV7-8
clone_size: -
j_call: TRBJ1-3
cdr3_nt: TGTGCCAGCAGCTCGAGGGTGGGAAACACCATATATTTT
cdr3_aa: CASSSRVGNTIYF

d_call: -
v_call: TRBV21-1
clone_size: -
j_call: TRBJ2-6
cdr3_nt: TGTGCCAGACCTCGGGTTGGGGCCAACGTCCTGACTTTC
cdr3_aa: CARPRVGANVLTF

d_call: -
v_call: TRBV12-3/TRBV12-4
clone_size: once
j_call: TRBJ2-7
cdr3_nt: TGTGCCAGCAGTTTCGGTCTCTCCTACGAGCAGTACTTC
cdr3_aa: CASSFGLSYEQYF

d_call: -
v_call: TRBV6-1
clone_size: -
j_call: TRBJ1-4
cdr3_nt: TGTGCCAGCAGTGAAGGGCACAGGGAAATGGAAAAACTGTTTTTT
cdr3_aa: CASSEGHREMEKLFF

d_call: -
v_call: TRBV25-1
clone_size: -
j_call: TRBJ2-5
cdr3_nt: TGTGCCAGCAGTGAACCGCATAGGGGCATAGAGACCCAGTACTTC
cdr3_aa: CASSEPHRGIETQYF

d_call: -
v_call: TRBV12-2
clone_size: -
j_call: TRBJ2-2
cdr3_nt: TGTGCAAGTCGCTTAGTAAGCCAGGTTAGGACCGGGGAGCTGTTTTTT
cdr3_aa: CASRLVSQVRTGELFF

d_call: TRBD1
v_call: TRBV19
clone_size: -
j_call: TRBJ2-7
cdr3_nt: TGTGCCAGTAGTGACCTCACGGGACAGGGGGGCTACGAGCAGTACTTC
cdr3_aa: CASSDLTGQGGYEQYF

d_call: TRBD1
v_call: TRBV5-8
clone_size: -
j_call: TRBJ2-2
cdr3_nt: TGTGCCAGCAGCTCGGGACAGTCAAACACCGGGGAGCTGTTTTTT
cdr3_aa: CASSSGQSNTGELFF

d_call: TRBD1
v_call: TRBV3-1/TRBV3-2
clone_size: -
j_call: TRBJ1-4
cdr3_nt: TGTGCCAGCAGCCAAGAACCGGGGACAGATGAAAAACTGTTTTTT
cdr3_aa: CASSQEPGTDEKLFF

d_call: -
v_call: TRBV11-1
clone_size: -
j_call: TRBJ1-1
cdr3_nt: TGTGCCAGCAGCGGCCCAGGGGTAGCGAACACTGAAGCTTTCTTT
cdr3_aa: CASSGPGVANTEAFF

d_call: TRBD2
v_call: TRBV7-8
clone_size: once
j_call: TRBJ2-2
cdr3_nt: TGTGCCAGCAGGGGACTAGCGGGGGGGGAGCTGTTTTTT
cdr3_aa: CASRGLAGGELFF

d_call: -
v_call: TRBV24-1
clone_size: -
j_call: TRBJ2-1
cdr3_nt: TGTGCCACCAGTGATCCACCTCGGGGGCAGTTCTTC
cdr3_aa: CATSDPPRGQFF

d_call: TRBD1
v_call: TRBV5-1
clone_size: once
j_call: TRBJ2-7
cdr3_nt: TGCGCCAGCAGCTTACAGGGGAGCTCCTACGAGCAGTACTTC
cdr3_aa: CASSLQGSSYEQYF

d_call: -
v_call: TRBV19
clone_size: -
j_call: TRBJ1-3
cdr3_nt: TGTGCCAGTAGTCCCCAGGACTCTGGAAACACCATATATTTT
cdr3_aa: CASSPQDSGNTIYF

d_call: -
v_call: TRBV16
clone_size: -
j_call: TRBJ1-3
cdr3_nt: TGTGCCAGCAGCCAGAGTACCCTGGGAAACACCATATATTTT
cdr3_aa: CASSQSTLGNTIYF